The entry below gives a single TCR beta chain sequence along with its context. As yet, its antigen is unknown. This CDR3 is built from 12 residues. The V and J ends lost 6 bases and 8 bases respectively, with 12 bases between them. Germline V lookup: CDR1 MNHNY, CDR2 SVGAGI (reference sequence). The data were obtained in a study of CD8 T cells in acute hepatitis C reinfection. Looking at the study overall: CD8+ T cells recognizing the HCV NS3-1073 epitope were profiled acutely and after viral clearance. General observations from the study: Acute resolver, follow-up resolver and acute chronic samples had similar high diversity. Only TCRbeta was bulk sequenced, so alphabeta pairing of public clonotypes remains unknown.

Documented time point: naive CD8 control sorted from an acute-time-point sample. Here immunoSEQ multiplex PCR was the method, and the copy in TCRdb shows in-frame clones only, minus some. The table lists 30,000 to 40,000 clones, just under 90% of them singletons, with 0.5% in the top ten. This TCR derives from a man aged 25-40 years with chronic hepatitis C. The gene calls are TRBV6-6 and TRBJ2-3, with D perhaps TRBD1 or TRBD2 (6 bases each). Material: naive CD8+ T cells from PBMCs. Written as DNA, the CDR3 is TGTGCCAGCAGGATTGAGGGGGGTACGCAGTATTTT. It encodes CASRIEGGTQYF.